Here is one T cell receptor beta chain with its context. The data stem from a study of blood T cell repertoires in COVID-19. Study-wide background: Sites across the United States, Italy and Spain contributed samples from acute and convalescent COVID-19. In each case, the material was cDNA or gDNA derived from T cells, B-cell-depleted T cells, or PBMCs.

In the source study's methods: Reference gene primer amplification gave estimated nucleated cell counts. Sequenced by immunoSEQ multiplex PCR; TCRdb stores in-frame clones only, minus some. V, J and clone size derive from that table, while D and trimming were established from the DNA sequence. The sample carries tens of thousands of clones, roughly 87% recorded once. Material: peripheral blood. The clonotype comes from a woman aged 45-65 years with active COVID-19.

The CDR3 DNA reads TGTGCCATCAGTCAGACTAGCGGGAGCTACAATGAGCAGTTCTTC. Its protein is CAISQTSGSYNEQFF. The chain combines TRBV10-3 with TRBJ2-1; 12 bases agree with TRBD2. This CDR3 comprises 15 residues. The V and J ends lost 5 bases and 3 bases, in that order; junction bases with no gene match: 2. Germline V CDR1 and CDR2: ENHRY, SYGVKD.